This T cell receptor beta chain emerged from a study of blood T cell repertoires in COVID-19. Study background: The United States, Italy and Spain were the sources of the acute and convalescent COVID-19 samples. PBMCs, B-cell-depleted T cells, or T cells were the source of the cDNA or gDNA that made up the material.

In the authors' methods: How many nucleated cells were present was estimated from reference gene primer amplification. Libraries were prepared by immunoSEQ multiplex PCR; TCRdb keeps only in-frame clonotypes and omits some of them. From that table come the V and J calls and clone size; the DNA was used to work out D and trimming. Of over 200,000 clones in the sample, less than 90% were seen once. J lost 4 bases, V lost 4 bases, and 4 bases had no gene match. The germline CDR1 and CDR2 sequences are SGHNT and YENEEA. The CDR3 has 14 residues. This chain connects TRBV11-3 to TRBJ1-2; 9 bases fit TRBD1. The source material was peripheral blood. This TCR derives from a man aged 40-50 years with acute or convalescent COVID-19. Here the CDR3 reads CASSSPDRGYGYTF. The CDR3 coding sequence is TGTGCCAGCAGCTCCCCGGACAGGGGCTATGGCTACACCTTC.